This T cell receptor (beta chain) derives from a study of CD8 T cells in ankylosing spondylitis. Study-wide results and caveats: It appeared that ankylosing spondylitis blood was characterized by a TCR beta motif of under ten highly homologous variants. Earlier reports found some motif variants in synovial fluid and blood in reactive arthritis. Disease-associated clones were reportedly significantly overrepresented in matched ankylosing spondylitis synovial fluid.

This CDR3 spans 14 amino acids. V lost 4 bases, J lost 1 base, and 3 bases stayed unmatched. CDR1 is MNHEY and CDR2 is SMNVEV in the germline V gene (reference sequence). This clonotype was observed a few times. Its antigen remains unknown. It was by quantitative 5'-RACE with molecular barcodes that TCR beta libraries were made. TCRdb passed the 5' RACE reads through MiXCR, listing each CDR3 protein once. The sample has over 600,000 distinct CDR3 sequences, around 19% seen once. This sequence originates from a male donor with ankylosing spondylitis. The rearrangement joins TRBV27 to TRBJ1-1; 7 bases align to TRBD1. The specimen was blood, either unsorted or a sorted T cell fraction (not recorded which). The CDR3 DNA sequence: TGTGCCAGCAGTTCTGGACAGGCGAACACTGAAGCTTTCTTT. It codes for CASSSGQANTEAFF.